These 7 T cell receptor beta chains share one sample of origin, sequenced in a study of T cells in Graves' hyperthyroidism and ophthalmopathy. Amplified TCR beta CDR3 regions came from RNA transcripts. Initially, a first-round RT-PCR of the TCR CDR3 employed the HTBI primer set. TCRdb itself ran the multiplex PCR reads through MiXCR, one entry per CDR3 protein. The sample comprises hundreds of thousands of distinct CDR3 sequences, 12% to 15% of which are singletons, and roughly 10% rests with the top ten. Sequenced sample: blood. The source of these receptors is a woman aged 18-35 years with Graves' hyperthyroidism.

V and J are TRBV19 and TRBJ2-1; tentatively, D is TRBD2 (6 bases). Trimming stripped 3 bases from V and 3 bases from J, with 12 bases between. This CDR3 is 15 amino acids long. Germline CDR1 is LNHDA and CDR2 is SQIVND (reference sequence). CDR3 in amino acids: CASSIAGPDYNEQFF. CDR3 in DNA: TGTGCCAGTAGTATCGCGGGACCAGACTACAATGAGCAGTTCTTC.

This clonotype was counted at least ten times. Germline and junction disagree at one end, which may indicate a read error. The chain employs TRBV20-1 and TRBJ1-1; 8 positions match TRBD1. This CDR3 contains 15 residues. Per the germline V gene, CDR1 is DFQATT and CDR2 is SNEGSKA (reference sequence). The CDR3 sequence: CSAREWDRRNTEAFF. CDR3 in DNA: TGCAGTGCTAGAGAGTGGGACAGGCGGAACACCGAAGCTTTCTTT.

This clonotype was found many times. The rearrangement links TRBV2 to TRBJ2-1, with D perhaps matching TRBD1 or TRBD2 (5 bases each). V was trimmed by 4 bases and J by 1 base, leaving 11 bases between them. CDR1 and CDR2 (germline): SNHLY, FYNNEI. This CDR3 spans 15 amino acids. The DNA for the CDR3 is TGTGCCAGCAGTGGAGGGGACGGATCCTACAATGAGCAGTTCTTC. Translated, it gives CASSGGDGSYNEQFF.

As concerns this clonotype: A much larger clone sits a single nucleotide away, making a read error possible. The CDR3 protein is CTTTQGQGATEAFF. DNA for the CDR3: TGCACCACTACTCAGGGACAGGGAGCCACTGAAGCTTTCTTT. The chain is built from TRBV29-1 and TRBJ1-1; TRBD1 agrees at 9 bases. In germline, CDR1 is SQVTM, CDR2 ANQGSEA. This CDR3 is built from 14 residues.

This clonotype was seen more than once but under ten times. The J gene is TRBJ2-1, the V gene TRBV19, with a weak D call TRBD2 (5 bases). CDR1 and CDR2 from the germline V gene are LNHDA and SQIVND (reference sequence). Trimming shortened V by 6 bases and J by 4 bases, and 13 bases separated the two germline ends. This CDR3 spans 14 amino acids. CDR3 in amino acids: CASRASGSYNEQFF. CDR3 nucleotide sequence: TGTGCCAGTAGGGCCAGCGGCTCTTACAATGAGCAGTTCTTC.

CDR3 sequence: CASSSSADPYNEQFF. The CDR3 region has the DNA TGTGCCAGCAGTTCCTCCGCGGACCCCTACAATGAGCAGTTCTTC. The J gene is TRBJ2-1, the V gene TRBV6-4; D gene unclear. Germline CDR1 reads MRHNA; CDR2 reads SNTAGT. This CDR3 has 15 residues. With 5 bases removed from V and 2 bases from J, the gap between germline ends came to 13 bases.

In the case of this clonotype: A clone one base away is much larger, so this may be a read error. The chain is built from TRBV27 and TRBJ2-1, with 13 nucleotides matching TRBD2. V shed 6 bases and J 13 bases; nucleotides not matched to a gene: 12. The CDR3 has 15 residues. Germline V gene data show CDR1 as MNHEY and CDR2 as SMNVEV (reference sequence). CDR3: CASSPGTSGTETQFF. CDR3 nucleotides: TGTGCCAGCAGCCCCGGGACTAGCGGGACAGAGACCCAGTTCTTC.